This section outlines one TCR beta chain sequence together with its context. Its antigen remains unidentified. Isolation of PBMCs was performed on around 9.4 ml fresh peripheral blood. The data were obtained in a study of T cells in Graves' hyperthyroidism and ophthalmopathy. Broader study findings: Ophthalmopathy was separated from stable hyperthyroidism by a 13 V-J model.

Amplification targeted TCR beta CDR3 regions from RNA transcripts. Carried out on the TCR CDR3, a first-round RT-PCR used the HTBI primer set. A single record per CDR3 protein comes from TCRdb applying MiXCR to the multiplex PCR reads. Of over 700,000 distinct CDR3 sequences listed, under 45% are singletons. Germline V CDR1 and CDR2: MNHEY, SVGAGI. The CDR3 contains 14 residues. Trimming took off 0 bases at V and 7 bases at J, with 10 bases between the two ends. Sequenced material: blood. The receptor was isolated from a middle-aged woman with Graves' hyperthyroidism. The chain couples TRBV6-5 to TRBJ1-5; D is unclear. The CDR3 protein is CASSYSSGRQPQHF. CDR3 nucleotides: TGTGCCAGCAGTTACTCATCGGGCAGGCAGCCCCAGCATTTT.